The clone carrying this T cell receptor beta chain qualifies as medium-sized. Its antigen is currently unknown. The data are from a study of prognosis after radiotherapy for stage I lung cancer. Whole-study findings and limits: Determination of whether the expanded TCR clones were tumor-specific was not performed.

Genomic DNA yielded TCR beta CDR3, amplified by two-round multiplex PCR. The first PCR round targeted every TRBV and TRBJ gene with specific primers. TCRdb reprocessed the multiplex PCR reads via MiXCR and lists one record per CDR3 protein. The sample lists some 13,000 distinct CDR3 sequences; 47% were seen once. This CDR3 is built from 15 residues. V shed 5 bases and J shed 0 bases, with 12 bases lying between them. Germline lookup yields CDR1 SNHLY and CDR2 FYNNEI. This receptor was identified in a donor aged 50 or older with non-small cell lung cancer. The sequencing used PBMCs, collected before or after stereotactic body radiation therapy (not recorded which). This chain uses TRBV2 with TRBJ2-3; D call uncertain. The CDR3 nucleotides read TGTGCCAGCAGTTTAGAGATCTCTAGCACAGATACGCAGTATTTT. Amino acids: CASSLEISSTDTQYF.